A selection of T cell receptor beta chains follows, all from one sample in a study of metastatic and nonmetastatic thyroid tumors. Using MiXCR, TCRdb re-called clones from the PCR reads. The sample includes around 26,000 clones, 14% to 15% seen only once; the top ten take roughly 3.3%. The sequenced material came from blood. These receptors all come from a female donor with papillary thyroid cancer or a benign thyroid nodule (not recorded which). Some clones in this sample may be carry-over from other donors' samples. Both conserved end residues are part of each CDR3. Each record gives: clone size, D gene, V gene, J gene, CDR3 DNA, CDR3 protein. The D gene is left open where the match is weak. Part of the rows lack a size; the others show once, few, many or a class for expanded clones.

>many|.|TRBV2|TRBJ1-1
TGTGCCAGCAGTGAAGCGGGCGCGGGGGTTGACACTGAAGCTTTCTTT
CASSEAGAGVDTEAFF
>many|.|TRBV28|TRBJ1-3
TGTGCCAGCAGGAAACGGACTCTGAGGAGTTTTGCCATATATTTT
CASRKRTLRSFAIYF
>many|TRBD2|TRBV10-3|TRBJ2-1
TGTGCCATCAGCGCCGCGGCTAGCGGGAGGACGACTGAGCAGTTCTTC
CAISAAASGRTTEQFF
>many|.|TRBV30|TRBJ2-7
TGTGCCTGGACCGATCAGGGGCCGTCCTCCTACGAGCAGTACTTC
CAWTDQGPSSYEQYF
>.|.|TRBV24-1|TRBJ2-1
TGTGTCACCAGTGACCCGGGACGCGACCAGTTCAATGAGCATTTCTTC
CVTSDPGRDQFNEHFF
>few|.|TRBV6-1|TRBJ2-1
TGTGCCAGCGGACTCCACAACGAGCAGTTCTTC
CASGLHNEQFF
>many|.|TRBV20-1|TRBJ2-7
TGCAGTCCCCGGGGGGACATGATGACCTACGAGCAGTACTTC
CSPRGDMMTYEQYF
>many|.|TRBV28|TRBJ2-5
TGTGCCAGCAGTTTATCCCCACCCCAAGAGACCCAGTACTTC
CASSLSPPQETQYF
>many|TRBD2|TRBV27|TRBJ2-1
TGTGCCAGCAGTTCCATACTAGCGGGAGCCCCGTTGAATGAGCAGTTCTTC
CASSSILAGAPLNEQFF
>many|TRBD1|TRBV9|TRBJ2-6
TGTGCCAGCAGCCCTCTTGGGACAGTGGGGGCCAACGTCCTGACTTTC
CASSPLGTVGANVLTF
>many|.|TRBV19|TRBJ1-4
TGTGCCAGTAGTATGGAGCAGGCCGCTAATGAAAAACTGTTTTTT
CASSMEQAANEKLFF
>many|.|TRBV15|TRBJ2-3
TGTGCCACCAGCAGAGATTGGGTAGCCTTAAGCACAGATACGCAGTATTTT
CATSRDWVALSTDTQYF
>many|.|TRBV20-1|TRBJ2-1
TGCAGTGCTCCTAAGGACTCGCTCGGTGGGGATGAGCAGTTCTTC
CSAPKDSLGGDEQFF
>many|.|TRBV10-3|TRBJ1-1
TGTGCCATCAGTGAGGGACAGAACACTGAAGCTTTCTTT
CAISEGQNTEAFF
>many|TRBD1|TRBV30|TRBJ1-4
TGTGCCGGTAGACAGGGGTGGGAAAAACTGTTTTTT
CAGRQGWEKLFF
>many|.|TRBV9|TRBJ2-3
TGTGCCAGCAGCGCCGGGACTTCCCCAGATACGCAGTATTTT
CASSAGTSPDTQYF
>.|TRBD2|TRBV28|TRBJ2-7
TGTGCTAGCAGACTAGCGTTACTTCCCTACGAGCAGTACTTC
CASRLALLPYEQYF
>few|.|TRBV6-1|TRBJ1-1
TGTGCCAGCAGTGAAACCCGGACGGTGAACACTGAAGCTTTCTTT
CASSETRTVNTEAFF
>few|.|TRBV28|TRBJ1-1
TGTGCCAGCAGTTACCTTAATACGGGGAACACTGAAGCTTCCTTT
CASSYLNTGNTEASF
>many|.|TRBV12-3/TRBV12-4|TRBJ2-2
TGTGCCAGCAGTTTCTTGGGGAACACCGGGGAGCTGTTTTTT
CASSFLGNTGELFF
>.|.|TRBV7-9|TRBJ1-1
TGTGCCAGCGTGCCGGGACGTCAGAACACTGAAGCTTTCTTT
CASVPGRQNTEAFF
>.|TRBD1|TRBV2|TRBJ1-1
TGTGCCAAAAGTTTTACCTGGACAGGGGACACTGAAGCTTTCTTT
CAKSFTWTGDTEAFF
>many|.|TRBV10-3|TRBJ2-7
TGTGCCATCAGAACGGAGACTTACGAGCAGTACTTC
CAIRTETYEQYF
>many|.|TRBV28|TRBJ2-7
TGTGCCAGCAGTTATTTGGGACCATACGAGCAGTACTTC
CASSYLGPYEQYF
>many|TRBD1|TRBV7-6|TRBJ2-1
TGTGCCAGCAGCTTTCGAACCGGGACAGGGACTTACAATGAGCAGTTCTTC
CASSFRTGTGTYNEQFF
>many|TRBD1|TRBV11-2|TRBJ2-3
TGTGCCAGCAGCTCCAGGACAGGCTTAAGCACAGATACGCAGTATTTT
CASSSRTGLSTDTQYF
>few|.|TRBV24-1|TRBJ2-3
TGTGCCACCAGTGACCCCCCGACCTTTAGCACAGATACGCAGTATTTT
CATSDPPTFSTDTQYF
>.|.|TRBV7-8|TRBJ1-6
TGTCCCAGCAGCCACGGTACAGCGAGCTCCTATAATGCACCCCTCCACTTT
CPSSHGTASSYNAPLHF
>medium-sized|.|TRBV28|TRBJ2-6
TGTGCCAGCGACAGATTCCCCTCTGGGGCCAACGTCCTGACTTTC
CASDRFPSGANVLTF
>many|.|TRBV9|TRBJ2-1
TGTGCCAGCAGCGTAGGCACCCGGGAGTGGGGCAATGAGCAGTTCTTC
CASSVGTREWGNEQFF
>many|.|TRBV28|TRBJ2-3
TGTGCCAGCAGTGATCCGAACCACACAGATACGCAGTATTTT
CASSDPNHTDTQYF
>many|.|TRBV7-6|TRBJ2-1
TGTGCCAGCAGCTTAGTTGGTTTTCAGTGGTTCTTC
CASSLVGFQWFF
>many|TRBD2|TRBV7-6|TRBJ2-7
TGTGCCAGCAGCTTAGCTGGTGGGGGACTAGCGGGAGGCGAGCAGTACTTC
CASSLAGGGLAGGEQYF
>medium-sized|.|TRBV18|TRBJ1-2
TGTGCCAGCTCACCGTCAAGCCTACAGGGATCCTATGGCTACACCTTC
CASSPSSLQGSYGYTF
>many|TRBD1|TRBV20-1|TRBJ1-1
TGCAGTGGACAGGGGAGGATCACTGAAGCTTTCTTT
CSGQGRITEAFF
>medium-sized|.|TRBV4-2|TRBJ2-7
TGTGCCAGCAGCCAACGTAGCGCCGTGAGCTCCTACGAGCAGTACTTC
CASSQRSAVSSYEQYF
>once|.|TRBV20-1|TRBJ1-1
TGCAGTGCTAGAGATACGACAACCATCCTAGGGGACACTGAAGCTTTCTTT
CSARDTTTILGDTEAFF
>few|TRBD1|TRBV28|TRBJ1-5
TGTGCCAGCATCACAGGGGCTATGGGCAATCAGCCCCAGCATTTT
CASITGAMGNQPQHF
>medium-sized|.|TRBV18|TRBJ2-2
TGTGCCAGTTCACCCGGGACACCCACTGCCGGGGAGCTGTTTTTT
CASSPGTPTAGELFF
>many|TRBD1|TRBV28|TRBJ2-7
TGTGCCTCCACGAGACAGGGGGCCCACGAGCAGTACTTC
CASTRQGAHEQYF
>many|.|TRBV20-1|TRBJ2-7
TGCAGTGCTAGGGTCGGGGCAGGATCTTACGAGCAGTACTTC
CSARVGAGSYEQYF
>few|.|TRBV28|TRBJ1-6
TGTGCCAGCAGTTTCCAGGATCCGGCACACCTCCAATTT
CASSFQDPAHLQF
>.|.|TRBV6-2/TRBV6-3|TRBJ1-3
TGTGACAGCAGTTACGTGAGTGCTGGAAACACCATATATTTT
CDSSYVSAGNTIYF
>many|.|TRBV6-1|TRBJ1-5
TGTGCCAGCAGCACTACCAGGGCGGATCAGCCCCAGCATTTT
CASSTTRADQPQHF
>.|.|TRBV3-1|TRBJ1-2
TGTGCCAGCAGCCAAGATTCAGCCGGGATTGGTGGCTACACCTTC
CASSQDSAGIGGYTF
>many|.|TRBV28|TRBJ2-7
TGTGCCAGCAGTTTCCCGGTGGGGGGCGCGTACGAGCAGTACTTC
CASSFPVGGAYEQYF
>many|TRBD1|TRBV7-2|TRBJ1-1
TGTGCCAGCAGCTTGTATGGACAGGTAATGAACACTGAAGCTTTCTTT
CASSLYGQVMNTEAFF
>.|TRBD1|TRBV15|TRBJ2-7
TGTGCCACCAGCTCTCGAGGGACAGCTATTTCCTACGATCAGTACTTC
CATSSRGTAISYDQYF
>many|.|TRBV2|TRBJ2-1
TGTGCCAGCACCGTCGATGCGTTCTCCTACAATGAGCAGTTCTTC
CASTVDAFSYNEQFF
>.|.|TRBV12-5|TRBJ2-7
TGTGCTAGTGGTTTGCCGAGCCAGGACACGCCCACCGAGCAGTACTTC
CASGLPSQDTPTEQYF
>many|TRBD1|TRBV6-1|TRBJ1-4
TGTGCCAGCAGTCGGACAGGACCTGCAACTAATGAAAAACTGTTTTTT
CASSRTGPATNEKLFF
>many|.|TRBV4-2|TRBJ2-6
TGTGCCAGCAGCCAAGGCCTCTCTGGGGCCAACGTCCTGACTTTC
CASSQGLSGANVLTF
>.|TRBD2|TRBV4-1|TRBJ2-1
TGCGCCAGCAGCCTTGAAGCGGGGAAGCCCTACAATGAGCAGTTCTTC
CASSLEAGKPYNEQFF